This passage covers 5 T cell receptor beta chains from one sample sequenced in a study of cytomegalovirus exposure and HLA in healthy donors. The PCR ran on 60 Vbeta and 13 Jbeta primers. Sequencing used immunoSEQ multiplex PCR; TCRdb keeps in-frame clones, though not all of them. The repertoire includes under 200,000 clones, about an eighth of them detected once, and 7.5% to 10% sits in the top ten. The sequencing sample was made of PBMCs. The source of these receptors is a man aged 50-59 years in good health and CMV-seropositive.

Written as DNA, the CDR3 is TGTGCCAGCAGCGTATCACCGGGACTGAACAATGAGCAGTTCTTC. Its translation is CASSVSPGLNNEQFF. V is TRBV7-2 and J is TRBJ2-1, with D possibly being TRBD2 (6 bases). V shed 5 bases and J shed 5 bases, with 16 bases lying between them. The CDR3 covers 15 residues. CDR1 is SGHTA and CDR2 is FQGNSA in the germline V gene.

This clone was detected a few times. J is TRBJ1-2 and V is TRBV28, with a weak D call TRBD1 (5 bases). V was cut by 3 bases and J by 2 bases, with 13 bases left in between. Germline loops: CDR1 MDHEN, CDR2 SYDVKM. The CDR3 is 15 amino acids. The CDR3 is CASSFHRAGNYGYTF. Written as DNA, the CDR3 is TGTGCCAGCAGTTTCCATAGGGCAGGGAACTATGGCTACACCTTC.

The chain couples TRBV2 to TRBJ2-5, with D possibly matching TRBD2 (6 bases). The V gene lost 4 bases and the J gene lost 2 bases, with 14 bases spanning the gap. CDR1 is SNHLY and CDR2 is FYNNEI in the germline V gene. There are 15 residues in the CDR3. CDR3 residues: CASSVWAGRQETQYF. CDR3 bases: TGTGCCAGCAGTGTATGGGCGGGACGACAAGAGACCCAGTACTTC. The full variable domain, its missing parts supplied by reference TRBV2 and TRBJ2-5, is EPEVTQTPSHQVTQMGQEVILRCVPISNHLYFYWYRQILGQKVEFLVSFYNNEISEKSEIFDDQFSVERPDGSNFTLKIRSTKLEDSAMYFCASSVWAGRQETQYFGPGTRLLVL.

The chain has TRBV20-1 and TRBJ2-7; no firm D call. CDR1 is DFQATT, CDR2 SNEGSKA, per germline (reference sequence). The CDR3 length is 8 residues. The CDR3 sequence is CSARRYRV. DNA for the CDR3: TGCAGTGCTAGAAGGTATCGGGTC.

V is TRBV10-3 and J is TRBJ1-2, with a tentative D call TRBD1 (6 bases). Germline V CDR1 and CDR2: ENHRY, SYGVKD. This CDR3 is 14 amino acids long. The V end was cut by 6 bases, the J end by 4 bases, with 15 bases between. CDR3 protein: CAISLDGQSYGYTF. Here the CDR3 DNA reads TGTGCCATCAGCCTCGATGGACAGTCCTATGGCTACACCTTC.